These 18 T cell receptor beta chains were all obtained from the same sample, sequenced in a study of beta chain features in type 1 diabetes. Every bit of the isolated RNA underwent reverse transcription, so sequencing read expressed TCRB transcripts. Profiled with immunoSEQ multiplex PCR; TCRdb holds only in-frame clones, not every one. Altogether hundreds of thousands of clones are present, about 14% being singletons, with the ten largest covering about 0.097%. The sample consisted of naive CD4+ T cells from blood. These receptor sequences come from a man aged 18 to 30 in good health.

CDR3 in amino acids: CSAVGDSPLHF. In DNA form, the CDR3 reads TGCAGTGCCGTCGGAGATTCACCCCTCCACTTT. The chain links TRBV20-1 to TRBJ1-6, with D unclear. The CDR3 totals 11 residues. The V end was cut by 6 bases, the J end by 8 bases, with 8 bases between. CDR1 and CDR2 (germline): DFQATT, SNEGSKA (reference sequence).

In this sample, this clone turned up a few times. The rearrangement uses TRBV7-9 and TRBJ2-7; D gene ambiguous. This CDR3 comprises 12 residues. Germline CDR1 and CDR2: SEHNR and FQNEAQ (reference sequence). Trimming stripped 4 bases from V and 3 bases from J, with 7 bases between. DNA of the CDR3: TGTGCCAGCAGCTACCTCAACTACGAGCAGTACTTC. Its protein product is CASSYLNYEQYF.

Only a few counts were recorded for this clone. This chain joins TRBV9 and TRBJ1-1, with TRBD1 matching over 7 bases. This CDR3 comprises 15 residues. Germline V gene sequence: CDR1 SGDLS, CDR2 YYNGEE. The V gene end was trimmed by 3 bases and the J gene end by 2 bases; junction bases not matched to a gene: 7. CDR3 protein: CASSAQDRANTEAFF. The CDR3 DNA reads as TGTGCCAGCAGCGCCCAAGACAGGGCAAACACTGAAGCTTTCTTT.

This chain uses TRBV5-1 with TRBJ2-2, with a possible D match to TRBD1 (6 bases). CDR1 is SGHRS, CDR2 YFSETQ, per germline. Trimming took off 4 bases at V and 1 base at J, with 8 bases between the two ends. This CDR3 has 14 amino acids. The DNA of the CDR3 is TGCGCCAGCAGCCGGACAGTGAACACCGGGGAGCTGTTTTTT. This encodes CASSRTVNTGELFF.

The J gene is TRBJ1-4, the V gene TRBV10-3; 9 bases fit TRBD1. The CDR3 contains 15 residues. Per the germline V gene, CDR1 is ENHRY and CDR2 is SYGVKD. V lost 6 bases to trimming and J lost 3 bases; unmatched junction nucleotides: 5. CDR3 residues: CAIRPTGGPNEKLFF. The CDR3 DNA reads TGTGCCATCAGACCGACAGGGGGACCTAATGAAAAACTGTTTTTT.

This clone was detected a few times. The chain employs TRBV15 and TRBJ2-5, with D uncertain. Germline CDR1 is LNHNV and CDR2 is YYDKDF (reference sequence). The CDR3 is made up of 15 amino acids. Trimming took off 0 bases at V and 9 bases at J, with 17 bases between the two ends. This CDR3 reads CATSREAPPSPAQYF. The CDR3 DNA reads TGTGCCACCAGCAGAGAGGCCCCCCCGAGCCCGGCCCAGTACTTC.

This chain's CDR3 is CASSYPGQVHTGELFF. CDR3 bases: TGTGCCAGCAGTTACCCCGGACAGGTTCACACCGGGGAGCTGTTTTTT. This rearrangement joins TRBV6-5 to TRBJ2-2; 7 bases map to TRBD1. Germline assignment: CDR1 MNHEY and CDR2 SVGAGI. The length of the CDR3 is 16 residues. With V trimmed by 2 bases and J by 3 bases, 6 bases remained unmatched.

The table lists this clone with a few counts. The V gene is TRBV15, the J gene TRBJ2-5, with 11 bases lining up with TRBD2. V gave up 7 bases and J gave up 1 base; unmatched junction bases: 5. CDR1 LNHNV and CDR2 YYDKDF come from the germline V gene (reference sequence). CDR3 length: 15 residues. The chain's CDR3 is CATTETSGAQETQYF. DNA of the CDR3: TGTGCCACCACAGAGACTAGCGGGGCCCAAGAGACCCAGTACTTC.

This clone was seen more than once but under ten times. V usage is TRBV7-2 and J usage is TRBJ2-2; the match to TRBD1 covers 8 bases. This CDR3 contains 15 residues. The V segment lost 1 base and the J segment 5 bases; nucleotides outside the gene matches: 3. Germline V CDR1 and CDR2: SGHTA, FQGNSA. CDR3 loop: CASSLEDRVTGELFF. The DNA for the CDR3 is TGTGCCAGCAGCTTAGAGGACAGGGTAACCGGGGAGCTGTTTTTT.

The sample holds a few counts of this clone. V gene TRBV7-9 combines with J gene TRBJ2-3; D is undetermined. This CDR3 has 12 amino acids. Germline CDR1 is SEHNR and CDR2 is FQNEAQ (reference sequence). Deletions cut 2 bases from V and 4 bases from J, with 4 bases between. The CDR3 reads CASSLISDTQYF. DNA of the CDR3: TGTGCCAGCAGCTTAATATCAGATACGCAGTATTTT.

In its sample, this clone was seen a few times. Here the CDR3 reads CASSQAGTSGRTDTQYF. CDR3 coding DNA: TGTGCCAGCAGCCAAGCCGGGACTAGCGGACGCACAGATACGCAGTATTTT. The gene calls are TRBV4-2 and TRBJ2-3; TRBD2 matches 11 bases. J gave up 1 base and V 1 base, and 4 bases lay outside the gene matches. This CDR3 is built from 17 residues. The germline V gene encodes CDR1 LGHNA and CDR2 YNFKEQ.

The V gene is TRBV20-1, the J gene TRBJ1-2; D is unclear. Germline V CDR1 and CDR2: DFQATT, SNEGSKA (reference sequence). V lost 6 bases and J 8 bases, leaving 13 bases between the germline ends. The CDR3 loop spans 11 amino acids. CDR3 coding DNA: TGCAGTGCCCGAAGCGTCGGGGGCTACACCTTC. Protein product: CSARSVGGYTF.

This clone was seen a few times. The chain employs TRBV9 and TRBJ1-2; D is possibly TRBD1 (5 bases). Per germline, CDR1 SGDLS and CDR2 YYNGEE. The CDR3 spans 13 residues. The V end lost 0 bases, the J end lost 4 bases, and 7 bases lay between the germline ends. DNA of the CDR3: TGTGCCAGCAGCGTAGGCGGGGCCTATGGCTACACCTTC. Translation: CASSVGGAYGYTF.

This clone has only a few counts. The chain recombines TRBV7-2 with TRBJ2-1; D assignment may be TRBD1 or TRBD2 (5 bases each). V was cut by 5 bases and J by 7 bases, with 18 bases left in between. Germline V gene lookup returns CDR1 SGHTA and CDR2 FQGNSA. This CDR3 is 15 amino acids long. The CDR3 DNA is TGTGCCAGCAGCGGGGCTGGACTCGGAGAAAATGAGCAGTTCTTC. Protein: CASSGAGLGENEQFF.

CDR3 loop: CASSPRTGGHGYTF. The CDR3 bases are TGCGCCAGCAGCCCCCGGACAGGGGGCCATGGCTACACCTTC. The rearrangement joins TRBV4-3 to TRBJ1-2, with TRBD1 matching 11 bases. This CDR3 is 14 amino acids long. The germline gives CDR1 LGHNA, CDR2 YSLEER. Losses at the gene ends were 4 bases for V and 6 bases for J; bases not matched to a gene: 4.

The chain uses TRBV7-3 and TRBJ2-5; D is possibly TRBD2 (5 bases). V lost 2 bases and J lost 0, with 7 bases in between. Germline V lookup: CDR1 SGHTA, CDR2 FQGTGA. This CDR3 spans 14 amino acids. CDR3 DNA: TGTGCCAGCAGCTTACTGGGAGACCAAGAGACCCAGTACTTC. This sequence encodes CASSLLGDQETQYF.

This clone was detected a few times. This sequence joins TRBV4-2 and TRBJ2-1; 8 positions match TRBD2. The CDR3 extends over 15 amino acids. CDR1 is LGHNA and CDR2 is YNFKEQ in the germline V gene. With 4 bases clipped from V and 7 bases from J, the junction kept 9 bases outside the gene matches. In nucleotides, the CDR3 is TGTGCCAGCAGCCCTCCGGGACTAGGGGGGAATGAGCAGTTCTTC. Translation gives CASSPPGLGGNEQFF.

This clone was found a few times. This rearrangement joins TRBV18 to TRBJ2-7; possible D gene TRBD1, 5 bases. In germline, CDR1 is KGHSH, CDR2 LQKENI. V was clipped by 2 bases and J by 0 bases, with 11 bases between them. This CDR3 region has 15 residues. The CDR3 spells CASSPMAGNSYEQYF. CDR3 sequence (DNA): TGTGCCAGCTCACCAATGGCAGGGAACTCCTACGAGCAGTACTTC.